This entry lists 5 T cell receptor beta chains sequenced from one sample in a study of circulating CD8 cells and anti-PD-1 response in melanoma. Each library started from approximately 15 ng of total RNA using the QIAseq Immune Repertoire TCR panel. TCRdb ran MiXCR on the reads and lists one entry per CDR3 protein. The sample contains around 500 distinct CDR3 sequences, around 11% of which appear only once. Live CD3+CD8+TCRalphabeta+ cells were sorted into four subsets by PD-1 and/or TIGIT. The sequencing used CD8+ T cells from PBMCs, collected at baseline or after one month of anti-PD-1 therapy (not recorded which). Receptors originate from a human donor with melanoma.

This chain's CDR3 is CASSQEPETGGLETQYF. CDR3 coding DNA: TGCGCCAGCAGCCAAGAGCCCGAGACAGGGGGCCTTGAGACCCAGTACTTC. The J gene is TRBJ2-5, the V gene TRBV4-3; 10 bases are a match to TRBD1. Germline V CDR1 and CDR2: LGHNA, YSLEER. The CDR3 runs 17 residues. V dropped 0 bases and J dropped 5; count of bases not matched to a gene: 9.

Relative to its sample, this clonotype is large. The chain employs TRBV29-1 and TRBJ2-7; perhaps TRBD1 as D (6 bases). The ends were cut back, 5 bases at V and 7 bases at J, with 15 bases in the middle. Looked up from germline, CDR1 is SQVTM and CDR2 is ANQGSEA. The CDR3 contains 12 residues. The CDR3 region has the DNA TGCAGCGTTTGGGCAGGGGACACGGAGCAGTACTTC. Amino acid sequence: CSVWAGDTEQYF.

Comment on this clonotype: At one boundary the junction diverges from the germline segment, which might be a read error. The chain is built from TRBV27 and TRBJ2-7; D tentatively reads TRBD1 or TRBD2 (5 bases each). CDR1 and CDR2 from the germline V gene are MNHEY and SMNVEV (reference sequence). The CDR3 is 13 residues long. The CDR3 DNA reads TGTGCCAGCAGTTTAGGGGGATCCTACGAGCAGCACTTC. Amino acids: CASSLGGSYEQHF.

Notes on this clonotype: Being one base from a much bigger clone, this may be a read error. Given the absence of the conserved phenylalanine or tryptophan at the CDR3 end, a read error is likely. The CDR3 protein is CASSLDMDNGGDGYTS. Here the CDR3 DNA reads TGTGCCAGCAGCTTGGATATGGACAATGGAGGTGATGGCTACACCTCC. The gene calls are TRBV5-4 and TRBJ1-2; TRBD1 might be the D (5 bases). Trimming left V 0 bases short and J 6 bases short, with 18 bases between. CDR1 is SGHNT, CDR2 YYREEE, per germline (reference sequence). The CDR3 extends over 16 amino acids.

This clonotype is medium-sized within its sample. The chain employs TRBV10-3 and TRBJ2-1, with D perhaps being TRBD1 or TRBD2 (5 bases each). CDR1 is ENHRY, CDR2 SYGVKD, per germline. This CDR3 contains 18 residues. V lost 0 bases and J lost 0, with 15 bases in between. Here the CDR3 DNA reads TGTGCCATCAGTGAGTCGAGGCCCGGGACCTTCTCCTACAATGAGCAGTTCTTC. Translation gives CAISESRPGTFSYNEQFF.